Shown below are 11 T cell receptor beta chains from a single sample sequenced in a study of cytomegalovirus exposure and HLA in healthy donors. A multiplex PCR was run with 60 Vbeta primers and 13 Jbeta primers. Method: immunoSEQ multiplex PCR; TCRdb's copy keeps in-frame clones and lacks some. Among 95,000 to 150,000 clones listed, 81% were seen once. The specimen sequenced was PBMCs. Receptors originate from a middle-aged woman in good health and CMV-seronegative.

The chain joins TRBV27 to TRBJ2-1, with 7 bases matching TRBD1. The junction had 7 bases not matched to a gene; V was cut back by 5 bases and J by 3 bases. Looked up from germline, CDR1 is MNHEY and CDR2 is SMNVEV (reference sequence). This CDR3 contains 15 residues. CDR3 sequence reads: CASSQDRVGYNEQFF. The DNA for the CDR3 is TGTGCCAGCAGTCAAGACAGGGTCGGCTACAATGAGCAGTTCTTC.

The rearrangement uses TRBV7-3 and TRBJ2-2; 8 nucleotides match TRBD2. The germline V gene encodes CDR1 SGHTA and CDR2 FQGTGA. V was clipped by 1 base and J by 4 bases; unmatched bases: 5. This CDR3 comprises 16 residues. DNA of the CDR3: TGTGCCAGCAGCTTAAATGGCGGGGGGAGCACCGGGGAGCTGTTTTTT. Its protein product is CASSLNGGGSTGELFF.

This sequence joins TRBV28 and TRBJ2-5, with 10 positions matching TRBD1. V gave up 3 bases and J gave up 4 bases; unmatched junction bases: 2. CDR1 MDHEN and CDR2 SYDVKM come from the germline V gene. The CDR3 length is 14 residues. The CDR3, as DNA: TGTGCCAGCAGTTTGACAGGGGGCGGAGAGACCCAGTACTTC. Translation gives CASSLTGGGETQYF.

The rearrangement uses TRBV10-1 and TRBJ1-4; D ambiguous. Per germline, CDR1 WNHNN and CDR2 SYGVQD (reference sequence). The CDR3 sequence is 15 residues long. V was trimmed by 2 bases and J by 1 base, leaving 8 bases between them. As DNA, the CDR3 is TGCGCCAGCAGTGAGAGCGGGGAAACTAATGAAAAACTGTTTTTT. It translates to CASSESGETNEKLFF.

This clone was picked up one time. The rearrangement links TRBV15 to TRBJ1-1; no definite D call. Germline CDR1 and CDR2: LNHNV and YYDKDF (reference sequence). V was trimmed by 6 bases and J by 0 bases, leaving 8 bases between them. The CDR3 covers 13 residues. CDR3 coding DNA: TGTGCCACCAGAGAGGTCATGAACACTGAAGCTTTCTTT. Amino acid sequence: CATREVMNTEAFF.

This chain links TRBV4-2 with TRBJ2-7; D is perhaps TRBD1 (5 bases). This CDR3 contains 14 residues. V dropped 4 bases and J dropped 4 bases, with 14 bases sitting between them. Germline CDR1 is LGHNA and CDR2 is YNFKEQ. The CDR3 sequence is CASSLTWGSYEQYF. The CDR3 DNA sequence: TGTGCCAGCAGCCTCACGTGGGGCAGTTACGAGCAGTACTTC.

The rearrangement joins TRBV5-1 to TRBJ1-2, with 9 nucleotides matching TRBD1. Germline CDR1 and CDR2: SGHRS and YFSETQ. The V gene end was trimmed by 4 bases and the J gene end by 8 bases; junction bases not matched to a gene: 9. The CDR3 has 14 amino acids. CDR3 nucleotide sequence: TGCGCCAGCAGCCAGGACAGGGGCGGATGCGGCTACACCTTC. Amino acid sequence: CASSQDRGGCGYTF. The complete variable domain, with remaining parts taken from reference TRBV5-1 and TRBJ1-2, reads KAGVTQTPRYLIKTRGQQVTLSCSPISGHRSVSWYQQTPGQGLQFLFEYFSETQRNKGNFPGRFSGRQFSNSRSEMNVSTLELGDSALYLCASSQDRGGCGYTFGSGTRLTVV.

The CDR3 loop is CASSAQGDQPQHF. For the CDR3, the DNA is TGCGCCAGCAGCGCGCAGGGGGATCAGCCCCAGCATTTT. The rearrangement links TRBV5-1 to TRBJ1-5; 7 bases fit TRBD1. In germline, CDR1 is SGHRS, CDR2 YFSETQ. CDR3 length: 13 amino acids. V lost 4 bases and J lost 5; bases outside the gene matches: 3.

J is TRBJ2-5 and V is TRBV15; 7 nucleotides align to TRBD1. With the DNA end fitting TRBJ2-7 better, the J assignment may be wrong. This CDR3 has 16 residues. Germline CDR1 and CDR2: LNHNV and YYDKDF (reference sequence). CDR3 DNA: TGTGCCACCAGCAGAGGTACAGGGGCCCCCTCCTACGAGCAGTACTTC. It specifies CATSRGTGAPSYEQYF.

This rearrangement joins TRBV19 to TRBJ1-2, with D perhaps matching TRBD1 (6 bases). This CDR3 contains 14 residues. The V end lost 9 bases, the J end lost 6 bases, and 20 bases lay between the germline ends. Germline V gene sequence: CDR1 LNHDA, CDR2 SQIVND (reference sequence). In DNA form, the CDR3 reads TGTGCCAGCCTCGAGCGGGGGGCTGGGAATGGCTACACCTTC. Encoded protein: CASLERGAGNGYTF.

The gene calls are TRBV7-2 and TRBJ1-2, with D uncertain. Germline CDR1 is SGHTA and CDR2 is FQGNSA. The CDR3 sequence is 14 residues long. V was trimmed by 1 base and J by 7 bases, leaving 13 bases between them. The chain's CDR3 is CASSLEARRGGYTF. CDR3 bases: TGTGCCAGCAGCTTAGAGGCCAGACGGGGTGGCTACACCTTC.